These 27 T cell receptor beta chains were all obtained from the same sample, sequenced in a study of T-cell memory formation after mild COVID-19. TCRdb re-analysed the 5' RACE reads in MiXCR, keeping a single row per CDR3 protein. Here the sample spans about 290,000 distinct CDR3 sequences, about 15% being singletons. Specimen: PBMCs or a T cell subset sorted from them (not recorded which). Receptors originate from a man aged 18-30 years who had mild COVID-19 (a few samples of this study predate the infection). Cell type and time point are not known.

This clonotype was found a few times. The V and J genes are TRBV5-1 and TRBJ1-6; 9 positions match TRBD1. The germline CDR1 and CDR2 sequences are SGHRS and YFSETQ. After removal of 0 bases from V and 10 bases from J, the junction contained 5 bases not matched to a gene. The CDR3 loop spans 15 amino acids. CDR3 nucleotide sequence: TGCGCCAGCAGCTTGGGGGGGACAGGGAGATCACCCCTCCACTTT. As protein: CASSLGGTGRSPLHF.

The genes are TRBV7-2 and TRBJ2-3, with TRBD2 matching 7 bases. The junction had 12 bases not matched to a gene; V was cut back by 4 bases and J by 2 bases. This CDR3 contains 17 residues. Germline values: CDR1 SGHTA, CDR2 FQGNSA. The CDR3 loop reads CASSSTGRGLATDTQYF. The CDR3 coding sequence is TGTGCCAGCAGCTCAACGGGGAGGGGTCTAGCCACAGATACGCAGTATTTT.

Only a few counts were recorded for this clonotype. This chain uses TRBV9 with TRBJ2-1, with 11 nucleotides matching TRBD2. Per the germline V gene, CDR1 is SGDLS and CDR2 is YYNGEE. Trimming removed 4 bases from V and 4 bases from J; junction bases left unmatched: 4. The CDR3 spans 15 residues. As DNA, the CDR3 is TGTGCCAGCAGCACCCTAGCGGGGGGATACAATGAGCAGTTCTTC. Encoded protein: CASSTLAGGYNEQFF.

This clonotype was seen ten or more times. The chain recombines TRBV4-3 with TRBJ2-2, with D perhaps TRBD1 (5 bases). CDR1 is LGHNA and CDR2 is YSLEER in the germline V gene. The CDR3 runs to 12 residues. V lost 6 bases, J lost 5 bases, and 7 bases lay in between. Written as DNA, the CDR3 is TGCGCCAGCAGAAAGGGGACCGGGGAGCTGTTTTTT. It translates to CASRKGTGELFF.

This clonotype turned up a few times. This chain links TRBV4-3 with TRBJ1-5; D remains ambiguous. The CDR3 contains 15 residues. The germline V gene encodes CDR1 LGHNA and CDR2 YSLEER. The ends were cut back, 1 base at V and 0 bases at J, with 7 bases in the middle. The CDR3 DNA sequence: TGCGCCAGCAGCCAAGTCAGGCATAGCAATCAGCCCCAGCATTTT. Translation gives CASSQVRHSNQPQHF.

This clonotype was counted only a few times. This chain joins TRBV20-1 and TRBJ1-5; D is unresolved. Trimming cost V 0 bases and J 0 bases, with 9 bases left between them. CDR1 is DFQATT and CDR2 is SNEGSKA in the germline V gene (reference sequence). This CDR3 is 15 amino acids long. CDR3 sequence: CSAREVWASNQPQHF. The CDR3 nucleotides are TGCAGTGCTAGAGAGGTTTGGGCTAGCAATCAGCCCCAGCATTTT.

The chain couples TRBV5-5 to TRBJ2-7, with a tentative D call TRBD1 (5 bases). There are 15 residues in the CDR3. V was cut by 1 base and J by 4 bases, with 15 bases left in between. Germline CDR1 and CDR2: SGHKS and YYEKEE (reference sequence). The CDR3 protein is CASSLLGAGMYEQYF. The CDR3 region has the DNA TGTGCCAGCAGCTTGCTCGGCGCAGGGATGTACGAGCAGTACTTC.

The CDR3 DNA reads as TGTGCCAGCAGTTACCCCAGGTTAAGCTCCTACGAGCAGTACTTC. Translated, it gives CASSYPRLSSYEQYF. The chain carries TRBV6-6 and TRBJ2-7; D not certain. This CDR3 region has 15 residues. V shed 2 bases and J shed 0 bases, with 11 bases lying between them. Per the germline V gene, CDR1 is MNHNY and CDR2 is SVGAGI (reference sequence).

The chain carries TRBV5-4 and TRBJ2-7; TRBD1 aligns across 10 bases. The CDR3 runs to 15 residues. V shed 0 bases, J shed 1 base, and the junction held 1 base outside the gene matches. Germline CDR1 and CDR2: SGHNT and YYREEE (reference sequence). The CDR3 reads CASSLVGQGSYEQYF. The CDR3, as DNA: TGTGCCAGCAGCTTGGTGGGACAGGGGTCCTACGAGCAGTACTTC.

This clonotype appeared a few times. V gene TRBV11-2 combines with J gene TRBJ1-1; 8 positions agree with TRBD1. Germline CDR1 is SGHAT and CDR2 is FQNNGV. This CDR3 is 13 amino acids long. The V and J ends lost 3 bases and 7 bases, in that order; junction bases with no gene match: 4. The DNA of the CDR3 is TGTGCCAGCAGCTTCTTCGGACAGGGTGAAGCTTTCTTT. Translating gives CASSFFGQGEAFF.

This clonotype was detected a few times. The gene calls are TRBV28 and TRBJ2-7; D possibly corresponds to TRBD2 (7 bases). The germline gives CDR1 MDHEN, CDR2 SYDVKM. V lost 3 bases, J lost 3 bases, and 18 bases lay in between. This CDR3 region has 16 residues. The CDR3 nucleotides are TGTGCCAGCAGTTTGGGGGCCCTCGGGGGGATCTACGAGCAGTACGTC. Amino acid sequence: CASSLGALGGIYEQYV.

This clonotype has more than one count but fewer than ten. The chain employs TRBV20-1 and TRBJ2-7; D call uncertain. Trimming left V 1 base short and J 0 bases short, with 10 bases between. The germline gives CDR1 DFQATT, CDR2 SNEGSKA (reference sequence). This CDR3 is built from 14 residues. CDR3 sequence reads: CSARGQVSSYEQYV. CDR3 sequence (DNA): TGCAGTGCTAGAGGGCAGGTTAGCTCCTACGAGCAGTACGTC.

The chain carries TRBV10-3 and TRBJ2-3, with D possibly matching TRBD1 (6 bases). The CDR3 contains 14 residues. Trimming shortened V by 11 bases and J by 4 bases, and 19 bases separated the two germline ends. Germline values: CDR1 ENHRY, CDR2 SYGVKD. The CDR3, as DNA: TGTGCCGTACAGGGTATTTGGGGCCCAGATACGCAGTATTTT. It yields the protein CAVQGIWGPDTQYF.

V gene TRBV7-6 combines with J gene TRBJ1-5; TRBD1 is a possible D gene (6 bases). The V end was cut by 1 base, the J end by 4 bases, with 14 bases between. Germline values: CDR1 SGHVS, CDR2 FNYEAQ. This CDR3 contains 16 residues. The CDR3 bases are TGTGCCAGCAGCTTAGGGTCCGGGACAACAAATCAGCCCCAGCATTTT. Translating gives CASSLGSGTTNQPQHF.

The chain carries TRBV20-1 and TRBJ1-1; D call uncertain. CDR3 length: 12 residues. Germline loops: CDR1 DFQATT, CDR2 SNEGSKA (reference sequence). V was shortened by 3 bases and J by 1 base, with 6 bases between the two germline ends. CDR3 coding DNA: TGCAGTGCTAGGCCGGCGAACACTGAAGCTTTCTTT. As protein: CSARPANTEAFF.

This clonotype was counted at least ten times. V usage is TRBV5-1 and J usage is TRBJ2-5, with D uncertain. The CDR3 length is 15 residues. Germline values: CDR1 SGHRS, CDR2 YFSETQ. Between the trimmed V and J ends, which lost 2 bases and 5 bases, there was a span of 16 bases. The CDR3: CASSLGQTSEETQYF. In DNA, the CDR3 is TGCGCCAGCAGCTTAGGTCAAACCTCTGAGGAGACCCAGTACTTC. Based on the CDR3 plus reference TRBV5-1 and TRBJ2-5, the full variable domain is KAGVTQTPRYLIKTRGQQVTLSCSPISGHRSVSWYQQTPGQGLQFLFEYFSETQRNKGNFPGRFSGRQFSNSRSEMNVSTLELGDSALYLCASSLGQTSEETQYFGPGTRLLVL.

This chain joins TRBV10-3 and TRBJ2-3; TRBD2 matches 7 bases. V gave up 6 bases and J gave up 3 bases; unmatched junction bases: 6. Germline lookup yields CDR1 ENHRY and CDR2 SYGVKD. The CDR3 runs to 14 residues. DNA for the CDR3: TGTGCCATCAGGACTAGCCTTAGGACAGATACGCAGTATTTT. Translation gives CAIRTSLRTDTQYF.

The CDR3 is CASSSFGGGGYTGELFF. CDR3 in DNA: TGCGCCAGCAGCTCTTTTGGGGGCGGGGGATACACCGGGGAGCTGTTTTTT. The chain links TRBV4-3 to TRBJ2-2, with D perhaps TRBD2 (7 bases). This CDR3 is built from 17 residues. CDR1 and CDR2 (germline): LGHNA, YSLEER. The V and J ends lost 5 bases and 3 bases respectively, with 19 bases between them.

This CDR3 reads CASSPGGAENYEQYF. Written as DNA, the CDR3 is TGCGCCAGCAGCCCAGGCGGGGCCGAAAACTACGAGCAGTACTTC. The chain is built from TRBV5-1 and TRBJ2-7, with a tentative D call TRBD2 (6 bases). This CDR3 region has 15 residues. The V gene's germline CDR1 is SGHRS and CDR2 YFSETQ. The germline V and J ends were trimmed by 4 bases and 3 bases, with 17 bases remaining between them.

This clonotype turned up a few times. The chain carries TRBV6-1 and TRBJ2-5, with unresolved D. The CDR3 runs to 13 residues. Germline V gene lookup returns CDR1 MNHNS and CDR2 SASEGT. V lost 5 bases to trimming and J lost 3 bases, with 10 bases between them. CDR3 DNA: TGTGCCAGCAGTATGATGCCCGAAGAGACCCAGTACTTC. Residues: CASSMMPEETQYF.

The sample holds many counts of this clonotype. This sequence joins TRBV12-3 or TRBV12-4 and TRBJ2-3, with TRBD1 matching over 9 bases. The CDR3 contains 11 residues. Trimming at V came to 10 bases and at J to 9 bases, leaving 5 bases not matched to a gene. CDR3 sequence: CATDRGRTQYF. CDR3 sequence (DNA): TGTGCCACGGACAGGGGACGGACGCAGTATTTT.

This clonotype was seen once. The junction departs from the called germline gene at one end, perhaps through a read error. The gene calls are TRBV7-9 and TRBJ1-1; D ambiguous. The CDR3 runs 13 residues. CDR1 and CDR2 from the germline V gene are SEHNR and FQNEAQ (reference sequence). The CDR3 nucleotides read TGTGCCAGAAGCTTAGGTGTCGCGACTGAAGCTTTCTTT. Translating gives CARSLGVATEAFF.

V gene TRBV4-1 combines with J gene TRBJ1-6, with 12 bases matching TRBD1. Losses at the gene ends were 3 bases for V and 7 bases for J; bases not matched to a gene: 10. The CDR3 has 18 residues. Per the germline V gene, CDR1 is MGHRA and CDR2 is YSYEKL. CDR3 sequence: CASSHGRDRGLANSPLHF. In nucleotides, the CDR3 is TGCGCCAGCAGCCACGGCCGGGACAGGGGGCTGGCCAATTCACCCCTCCACTTT.

This clonotype has more than one count but fewer than ten. V is TRBV7-2 and J is TRBJ2-3; no definite D call. This CDR3 has 14 amino acids. Germline loops: CDR1 SGHTA, CDR2 FQGNSA. Trimming stripped 1 base from V and 6 bases from J, with 11 bases between. In DNA, the CDR3 is TGTGCCAGCAGCTTAGTTGCCAGCGCGGATACGCAGTATTTT. Protein sequence: CASSLVASADTQYF.

The V and J genes are TRBV7-3 and TRBJ1-2; D is ambiguous. The CDR3 extends over 15 amino acids. The ends were cut back, 5 bases at V and 4 bases at J, with 17 bases in the middle. Germline V gene lookup returns CDR1 SGHTA and CDR2 FQGTGA. The CDR3 sequence: CASSPGGSVSYGYTF. In DNA, the CDR3 is TGTGCCAGCAGCCCCGGAGGGTCGGTGTCCTATGGCTACACCTTC.

The chain couples TRBV6-2 or TRBV6-3 to TRBJ2-3; D is unclear. CDR3 size: 15 residues. Germline-derived CDR1 and CDR2 are MNHEY and SVGEGT. Trimming shortened V by 2 bases and J by 2 bases, and 11 bases separated the two germline ends. CDR3 loop: CASSYDEALTDTQYF. The CDR3 DNA sequence: TGTGCCAGCAGTTACGATGAAGCACTCACAGATACGCAGTATTTT.

This clonotype was recorded at least ten times. The V gene is TRBV7-2, the J gene TRBJ1-1; 7 nucleotides match TRBD1. V lost 5 bases to trimming and J lost 7 bases; unmatched junction nucleotides: 7. CDR3 size: 13 residues. Germline values: CDR1 SGHTA, CDR2 FQGNSA. CDR3 in DNA: TGTGCCAGCAGCCAGCGGTCAGGGGGTGAAGCTTTCTTT. Its translation is CASSQRSGGEAFF. Drawing the rest from reference TRBV7-2 and TRBJ1-1, the complete variable domain is GAGVSQSPSNKVTEKGKDVELRCDPISGHTALYWYRQSLGQGLEFLIYFQGNSAPDKSGLPSDRFSAERTGGSVSTLTIQRTQQEDSAVYLCASSQRSGGEAFFGQGTRLTVV.